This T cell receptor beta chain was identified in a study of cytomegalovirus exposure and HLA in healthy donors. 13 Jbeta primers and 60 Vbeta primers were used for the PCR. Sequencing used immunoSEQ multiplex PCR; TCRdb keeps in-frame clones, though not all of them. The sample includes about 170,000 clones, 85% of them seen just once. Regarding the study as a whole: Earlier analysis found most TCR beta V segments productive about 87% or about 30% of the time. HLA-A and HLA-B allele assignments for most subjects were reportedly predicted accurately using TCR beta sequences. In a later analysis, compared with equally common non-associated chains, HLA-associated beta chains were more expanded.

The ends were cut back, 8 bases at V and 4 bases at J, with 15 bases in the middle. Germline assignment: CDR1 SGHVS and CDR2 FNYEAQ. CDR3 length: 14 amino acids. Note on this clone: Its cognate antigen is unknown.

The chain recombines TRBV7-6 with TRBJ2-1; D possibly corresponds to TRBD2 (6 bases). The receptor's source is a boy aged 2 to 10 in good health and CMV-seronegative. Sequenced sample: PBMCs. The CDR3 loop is CASGKMEGYNEQFF. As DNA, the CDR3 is TGTGCCAGCGGTAAGATGGAGGGGTACAATGAGCAGTTCTTC.